The 8 T cell receptor beta chains listed next were all sequenced from one sample in a study of blood T cell repertoires in COVID-19. TCRdb's table, derived via immunoSEQ multiplex PCR, lists solely in-frame clones and lacks some. The data contain 68,000 or so clones, about 91% of them singletons. Sequencing was carried out using peripheral blood. The receptors here all came from a man in his forties with COVID-19, enrolled during active disease.

V is TRBV30 and J is TRBJ1-2; D gene ambiguous. The CDR3 is 12 residues long. Trimming took off 3 bases at V and 8 bases at J, with 13 bases between the two ends. Germline values: CDR1 GTSNPN, CDR2 SVGIG (reference sequence). In nucleotides, the CDR3 is TGTGCCTGGAGCCGTTCGGTTGTCGGCTACACCTTC. Encoded protein: CAWSRSVVGYTF. The full variable domain, in which reference TRBV30 and TRBJ1-2 provide the parts outside the CDR3, is SQTIHQWPATLVQPVGSPLSLECTVEGTSNPNLYWYRQAAGRGLQLLFYSVGIGQISSEVPQNLSASRPQDRQFILSSKKLLLSDSGFYLCAWSRSVVGYTFGSGTRLTVV.

The CDR3 coding sequence is TGTGCCAGCAGCCAAATCAGGGAGCTGTTTTTT. It codes for CASSQIRELFF. The J gene is TRBJ2-2, the V gene TRBV3-1 (or the pseudogene TRBV3-2); no definite D call. CDR3 length: 11 residues. Germline assignment: CDR1 LGHDT and CDR2 YNNKEL (reference sequence). Trimming removed 2 bases from V and 9 bases from J, with 4 bases in between.

This CDR3 reads CASSSEGTGGTLTLHF. In DNA form, the CDR3 reads TGTGCCAGCAGCTCGGAGGGGACAGGGGGCACTTTAACCCTCCACTTT. The gene calls are TRBV5-6 and TRBJ1-6; 12 bases map to TRBD1. Germline lookup yields CDR1 SGHDT and CDR2 YYEEEE. The junction had 12 bases not matched to a gene; V was cut back by 3 bases and J by 14 bases. The length of the CDR3 is 16 residues.

The chain recombines TRBV5-1 with TRBJ2-5; TRBD1 agrees at 9 bases. CDR1 SGHRS and CDR2 YFSETQ come from the germline V gene. Unmatched junction bases numbered 8, after V lost 3 bases and J lost 5 bases. The CDR3 covers 15 residues. CDR3 coding DNA: TGCGCCAGCAGCTGGGGGACAGGGTGGATGGAGACCCAGTACTTC. Protein product: CASSWGTGWMETQYF.

This sequence joins TRBV6-5 and TRBJ2-1; 8 bases fit TRBD1. Trimming removed 9 bases from V and 7 bases from J; junction bases left unmatched: 5. CDR1 and CDR2 from the germline V gene are MNHEY and SVGAGI. CDR3 length: 12 amino acids. The CDR3 sequence is CARNRGINEQFF. The CDR3 DNA reads TGTGCCAGGAACAGGGGGATAAATGAGCAGTTCTTC.

This chain joins TRBV13 and TRBJ2-7; D might be TRBD2 (5 bases). Germline lookup yields CDR1 PRHDT and CDR2 FYEKMQ (reference sequence). With 6 bases removed from V and 6 bases from J, the gap between germline ends came to 15 bases. This CDR3 is built from 13 residues. The CDR3 DNA is TGTGCCAGCAGTCGGAAAGGAGAGGGCGAGCAGTACTTC. Amino acid sequence: CASSRKGEGEQYF.

This chain joins TRBV5-4 and TRBJ1-1, with D possibly matching TRBD1 (5 bases). The germline V gene has CDR1 SGHNT and CDR2 YYREEE (reference sequence). Deletions cut 4 bases from V and 5 bases from J, with 18 bases between. The CDR3 length is 15 residues. The chain's CDR3 is CASSPRTGGGTEAFF. For the CDR3, the DNA is TGTGCCAGCAGCCCCCGCACCGGGGGGGGGACTGAAGCTTTCTTT.

The genes are TRBV19 and TRBJ1-5; tentative D call: TRBD1 (6 bases). CDR3 length: 14 residues. V was shortened by 7 bases and J by 4 bases, with 14 bases between the two germline ends. CDR1 and CDR2 from the germline V gene are LNHDA and SQIVND (reference sequence). Written as DNA, the CDR3 is TGTGCCAGTAAGGGGGACGGAAAGAATCAGCCCCAGCATTTT. Translated: CASKGDGKNQPQHF.